This T cell receptor beta chain was found in a study of human T cells and chemical hapten exposure. Study background: Patients having alopecia areata, totalis or universalis were mostly female.

This clonotype was recorded a few times. V was shortened by 0 bases and J by 7 bases, with 10 bases between the two germline ends. There are 14 residues in the CDR3. CDR1 is ENHRY and CDR2 is SYGVKD in the germline V gene. TCRdb processed the RACE reads anew with MiXCR; each CDR3 protein has one entry. Among more than 250,000 distinct CDR3 sequences listed, more than 6.5% were seen once. Time point here: pre-sensitization, week 0. Treatment defined: therapeutic diphenylcyclopropenone sensitization with weekly scalp DPC. The V gene is TRBV10-3, the J gene TRBJ1-5; D unresolved. The TCR comes from a woman in her 40s with alopecia areata. Some clones in this sample may be carry-over from other donors' samples. The sequences come from whole blood, collected in connection with sensitization to the hapten diphenylcyclopropenone (DPC). The CDR3 DNA reads as TGTGCCATCAGTGAGTCGAGCGGGCAACAGCCCCAGCATTTT. This translates into CAISESSGQQPQHF.